This is a list of T cell receptor beta chains from one sample in a study of blood T cell repertoires in COVID-19. Assay used: immunoSEQ multiplex PCR; TCRdb lists only in-frame clones, some missing. The sample lists over 300,000 clones, roughly 88% occurring once. Material for sequencing was PBMCs or T cells enriched from blood (not recorded which). All receptors derive from a woman aged 30 to 39 with acute COVID-19. CDR3s include the opening cysteine and the closing phenylalanine or tryptophan. The D gene is left open where the match is weak. The size field is filled for only some rows; it gives once, few, many or a size class.

clone_size d_call j_call v_call cdr3_nt cdr3_aa
- - TRBJ1-2 TRBV29-1 TGCAGCGTTGTAGCCAGATTGGTCACCTTC CSVVARLVTF
- - TRBJ1-4 TRBV12-3/TRBV12-4 TGTGCCAGCAGTCTACGTAGTAATGAAAAACTGTTTTTT CASSLRSNEKLFF
- TRBD1 TRBJ1-4 TRBV19 TGTGCCAGTAGTACCCCCCGACAGGGCGGCTGGACTAATGAAAAACTGTTTTTT CASSTPRQGGWTNEKLFF
- - TRBJ1-2 TRBV2 TGTGCCAGCAGTACAGAACGGCACTATGGCTACACCTTC CASSTERHYGYTF
- - TRBJ2-3 TRBV15 TGTGCCACCAGCAGAGGGGGGGCAGATACGCAGTATTTT CATSRGGADTQYF
- TRBD1 TRBJ1-1 TRBV7-6 TGTGCCAGCAGCCTCGGACAGGGACGAATTGACACTGAAGCTTTCTTT CASSLGQGRIDTEAFF
few TRBD1 TRBJ2-2 TRBV4-1 TGCGCCAGCAGCCGGATGGGACAGGGTAACACCGGGGAGCTGTTTTTT CASSRMGQGNTGELFF
- - TRBJ1-6 TRBV9 TGTGCCAGCAGCCCTCAGGTAGATAATTCACCCCTCCACTTT CASSPQVDNSPLHF
- - TRBJ2-7 TRBV7-9 TGTGCCAGCAGCCCTGGACAGACCTACGAGCAGTACTTC CASSPGQTYEQYF
few - TRBJ2-6 TRBV5-1 TGCGCCACCAGAAGGGAGTCTGGGGCCAACGTCCTGACTTTC CATRRESGANVLTF